This TCR beta chain was sequenced during a study of cytomegalovirus exposure and HLA in healthy donors (dated by TCRdb to about 2017). Describing the broader study: According to a later analysis, one platform produced both the 100 to 150 validation repertoires and the 720 or so repertoires of the first cohort. The study was designed to test whether signatures of past pathogen exposure could be identified by cataloging public T cell receptors. In addition to the first cohort of hundreds of subjects, a separate validation cohort of 120 different subjects was used. High-throughput TCR immunosequencing, statistical association of individual TCRs with disease status, and machine learning were combined to predict cytomegalovirus infection status.

Overall study outcomes, separate from this receptor: Three of the identified cytomegalovirus-associated TCR beta chains were confirmed in vitro to be specific for cytomegalovirus antigens. The validation cohort had no HLA typing available for a later analysis, so co-occurrence within that cohort was assessed over all 120 or so repertoires. The authors suggested that the approach could potentially be extended to other disease states and immunological phenotypes. In the study, 150 to 200 TCR beta chains were listed as associated with cytomegalovirus. Most TCR sequences were seen in very few donors, while some public TCRs were found in many individuals. The classifier was reported to diagnose cytomegalovirus status with high specificity and sensitivity in both the original and validation cohorts. In a later analysis, TCRs clustered in the first cohort were found to also tend to co-occur in the roughly 120 validation repertoires, with approximately 95% of cluster scores above 0.

The library was obtained by the immunoSEQ multiplex PCR assay. In the original analysis: A statistical classification framework was built for diagnosing cytomegalovirus status from the catalog of TCR beta chain sequences. This immuneACCESS table, as held by TCRdb, lists in-frame sequences with V and J called but not all clones. Of the missing ones, under half trace to an unresolved V gene in checked studies; the others have no known cause. V, J and clone size were drawn from that table, and D and trimming were deduced from the DNA. Recorded for this sample are 300,000 to 450,000 clones; 86% of them occurred a single time. The top ten constitute under 0.9% of the sample. The germline V gene (reference sequence) sets CDR1 to SGHNT and CDR2 to YYREEE. Compared with germline, V lacks 6 bases and J lacks 3 bases; bases without a gene match: 10. The CDR3 runs 15 amino acids, cysteine and phenylalanine included. Of all the DNA, just the CDR3 is kept, 45 bases in frame from base 1.

Comment on this clone: No cognate antigen has been identified for it. No qualities accompany the bases; no much larger clone lies one base away.

The donors were included in the validation cohort of some 120 subjects, a group kept apart from the roughly 680-subject first cohort. Recombination joined TRBV5-4 with TRBJ2-7; 9 of the junction bases match TRBD1. The sequenced sample was PBMCs. This receptor was obtained from a young woman in good health and CMV-seronegative. The DNA reads as follows: TGTGCCAGCAAGGCCGACAGGGGGATTTTCTACGAGCAGTACTTC. Translation gives CASKADRGIFYEQYF.